This TCR beta chain was documented in a study of shared clonotypes between healthy human individuals. Study-level information: CD4 naive and memory got three plates each, CD8 naive two, CD8 memory one.

The naive CD8 fraction comprised CD45RO-negative cells positively selected for CCR7 and excluded terminally differentiated effector memory CD45RA+ cells. Germline V gene data show CDR1 as LNHDA and CDR2 as SQIVND (reference sequence). Trimming removed 6 bases from V and 4 bases from J; junction bases left unmatched: 4. The CDR3 totals 14 residues. Repertoires were generated with immunoSEQ multiplex PCR, while TCRdb's copy carries only in-frame clones and drops some. The sample yields around 650,000 clones, roughly 96% seen once. This clone was observed a few times. The sample comprised naive CD8+ T cells sorted from blood. The sequence was collected from a woman in her 30s in good health. The chain couples TRBV19 to TRBJ2-2, with TRBD1 matching over 8 bases. Here the CDR3 reads CASSPDRGTGELFF. In DNA, the CDR3 is TGTGCCAGTAGCCCTGACAGGGGCACCGGGGAGCTGTTTTTT.